The sequence of this T cell receptor beta chain was determined in a study of Graves' ophthalmopathy and Graves' hyperthyroidism listed by TCRdb under 2018. About the study as a whole: Peripheral blood was collected before any treatment was given, at the time of initial diagnosis. The study used TCR beta repertoire signatures to distinguish Graves' ophthalmopathy from Graves' hyperthyroidism and to predict progression to ophthalmopathy. In total, 135 blood samples were TCR-sequenced: 40 to 45 ophthalmopathy, about 75 hyperthyroidism and some 17 hyperthyroidism-to-ophthalmopathy patients. To explore V-J signatures distinguishing ophthalmopathy from hyperthyroidism, a discovery set of 100 patients (roughly 42 ophthalmopathy, 55 to 60 stable hyperthyroidism) was enrolled. An independent validation cohort comprised fewer than 20 hyperthyroidism patients and roughly 15 patients who later progressed from hyperthyroidism to ophthalmopathy. In about 6 hyperthyroidism patients, the T-cell repertoire of thyroid tissue was compared with the T-cell repertoire of blood. Following sample collection, hyperthyroidism patients were given methimazole at a starting dose of 30 mg daily, and ophthalmopathy patients were given high-dose intravenous methylprednisolone.

For repertoire sequencing, TCR beta CDR3 regions were amplified from RNA transcripts. The first round was an RT-PCR using HTBI primers with the Qiagen OneStep RT-PCR kit, and this first round was followed by a second-round multiplex PCR, then size selection and purification. The libraries underwent paired-end sequencing with 100 bp reads on an Illumina HiSeq2000. Per the original workflow: SOAPnuke was used to process the reads, throwing out any read that had adapters, had uncalled bases, had a mean Phred below 15, or lacked an exact constant-primer or identifier match. COPE v1.2.5 was used to merge high-quality paired reads. Each unique nucleotide sequence was defined as a clonotype, and clonotypes were aligned to IMGT TRB V, D and J references with MiTCR v1.1. The analysis was limited to V-J combinations with a frequency above 0.0001, which together covered around 99% of the repertoires. A TCR clonal expansion and chaos score per V-J combination was defined as the ratio of F50 clonal expansion to chaos observed in the TCRdist matrix. Features were reduced by Welch's t-statistics and random forest to 10 to 15 V-J combinations, which fed a naive Bayes classifier. The similarity between thyroid and blood repertoires was quantified using the Morisita-Horn index. Using fastp at Q25 and MiXCR, TCRdb reprocessed the public reads and kept productive beta chains. Under each unique CDR3 protein, matching rows form one entry showing the most common genes and DNA. These V and J calls originate from TCRdb's pipeline instead of the authors' own analysis. The sample table contains hundreds of thousands of distinct CDR3 sequences; only one count was recorded for 40% of them. Approximately 43% of the sample lies in the top ten.

V and J are truncated by 5 bases and 2 bases respectively, leaving an intervening sequence of 16 bases. From a lookup of the germline V gene, CDR1 and CDR2 are ENHRY and SYGVKD. The CDR3 sequence holds 15 residues, the cysteine and phenylalanine included. The read is trimmed to its CDR3 DNA, 45 bases read in frame from base 1. Patients with ophthalmopathy had moderately to severely active disease, with a Clinical Activity Score of 3 or more, a NOSPECS grade of 4 or more, and a disease duration of less than 3 months. Anyone with other autoimmune diseases, uncontrolled infections, pregnancy or lactation was excluded from the study. Clinical symptoms, serum thyroxine, TRAb, thyroid ultrasound and orbital computed tomography were used for diagnosis. Ficoll-Paque density gradient centrifugation was used to isolate PBMCs from about 10 ml of fresh peripheral blood. Trizol reagent was used to extract the total RNA, and its quality was then checked on an Agilent 2100 Bioanalyzer.

The study at large found these results: In validation, the model predicted ophthalmopathy progression with about 71% sensitivity and roughly 78% specificity; more than ten predicted patients were CT-confirmed with GO in a median of about 7.1 months. Most expanded thyroid clonotypes with frequency above 0.001 were also detected in blood, suggesting blood repertoires may reflect the thyroid immune response. In cross-validation, the 13-signature model distinguished ophthalmopathy from stable hyperthyroidism with approximately 90% sensitivity and around 81% specificity, and in the test set the corresponding values were approximately 79% and 70%. Sample size was not predetermined statistically, and investigators were not blinded to group allocation.

Concerning this clonotype: Its antigen remains unidentified. Per-nucleotide qualities are absent, and no much larger clonotype sits a single base away.

The sequence derives from an adult man with Graves' ophthalmopathy. The sequencing input was peripheral blood. The sequence is built from TRBV10-3 and TRBJ2-7; a tentative D call is TRBD1 (6 bases match). The DNA sequence is TGTGCCATCAGTTCCACAGGGCGAAGGGCCTACGAGCAGTACTTC. Translated, this gives CAISSTGRRAYEQYF.